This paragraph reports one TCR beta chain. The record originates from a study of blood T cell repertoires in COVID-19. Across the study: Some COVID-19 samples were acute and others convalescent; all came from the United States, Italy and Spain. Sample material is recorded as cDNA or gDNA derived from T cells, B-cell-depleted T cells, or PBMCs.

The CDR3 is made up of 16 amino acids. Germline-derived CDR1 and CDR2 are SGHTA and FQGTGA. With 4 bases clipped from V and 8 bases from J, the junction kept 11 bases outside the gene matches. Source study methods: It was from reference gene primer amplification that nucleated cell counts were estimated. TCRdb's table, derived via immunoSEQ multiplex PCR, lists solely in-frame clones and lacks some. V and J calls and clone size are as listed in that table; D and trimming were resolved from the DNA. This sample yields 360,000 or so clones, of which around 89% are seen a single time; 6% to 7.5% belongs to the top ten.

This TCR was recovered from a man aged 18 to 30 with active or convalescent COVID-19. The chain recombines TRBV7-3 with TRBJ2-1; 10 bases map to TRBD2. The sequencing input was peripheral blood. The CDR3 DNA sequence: TGTGCCAGCAGCTCAGGTGGGCTAGCGGGAGTCCATGAGCAGTTCTTC. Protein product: CASSSGGLAGVHEQFF.